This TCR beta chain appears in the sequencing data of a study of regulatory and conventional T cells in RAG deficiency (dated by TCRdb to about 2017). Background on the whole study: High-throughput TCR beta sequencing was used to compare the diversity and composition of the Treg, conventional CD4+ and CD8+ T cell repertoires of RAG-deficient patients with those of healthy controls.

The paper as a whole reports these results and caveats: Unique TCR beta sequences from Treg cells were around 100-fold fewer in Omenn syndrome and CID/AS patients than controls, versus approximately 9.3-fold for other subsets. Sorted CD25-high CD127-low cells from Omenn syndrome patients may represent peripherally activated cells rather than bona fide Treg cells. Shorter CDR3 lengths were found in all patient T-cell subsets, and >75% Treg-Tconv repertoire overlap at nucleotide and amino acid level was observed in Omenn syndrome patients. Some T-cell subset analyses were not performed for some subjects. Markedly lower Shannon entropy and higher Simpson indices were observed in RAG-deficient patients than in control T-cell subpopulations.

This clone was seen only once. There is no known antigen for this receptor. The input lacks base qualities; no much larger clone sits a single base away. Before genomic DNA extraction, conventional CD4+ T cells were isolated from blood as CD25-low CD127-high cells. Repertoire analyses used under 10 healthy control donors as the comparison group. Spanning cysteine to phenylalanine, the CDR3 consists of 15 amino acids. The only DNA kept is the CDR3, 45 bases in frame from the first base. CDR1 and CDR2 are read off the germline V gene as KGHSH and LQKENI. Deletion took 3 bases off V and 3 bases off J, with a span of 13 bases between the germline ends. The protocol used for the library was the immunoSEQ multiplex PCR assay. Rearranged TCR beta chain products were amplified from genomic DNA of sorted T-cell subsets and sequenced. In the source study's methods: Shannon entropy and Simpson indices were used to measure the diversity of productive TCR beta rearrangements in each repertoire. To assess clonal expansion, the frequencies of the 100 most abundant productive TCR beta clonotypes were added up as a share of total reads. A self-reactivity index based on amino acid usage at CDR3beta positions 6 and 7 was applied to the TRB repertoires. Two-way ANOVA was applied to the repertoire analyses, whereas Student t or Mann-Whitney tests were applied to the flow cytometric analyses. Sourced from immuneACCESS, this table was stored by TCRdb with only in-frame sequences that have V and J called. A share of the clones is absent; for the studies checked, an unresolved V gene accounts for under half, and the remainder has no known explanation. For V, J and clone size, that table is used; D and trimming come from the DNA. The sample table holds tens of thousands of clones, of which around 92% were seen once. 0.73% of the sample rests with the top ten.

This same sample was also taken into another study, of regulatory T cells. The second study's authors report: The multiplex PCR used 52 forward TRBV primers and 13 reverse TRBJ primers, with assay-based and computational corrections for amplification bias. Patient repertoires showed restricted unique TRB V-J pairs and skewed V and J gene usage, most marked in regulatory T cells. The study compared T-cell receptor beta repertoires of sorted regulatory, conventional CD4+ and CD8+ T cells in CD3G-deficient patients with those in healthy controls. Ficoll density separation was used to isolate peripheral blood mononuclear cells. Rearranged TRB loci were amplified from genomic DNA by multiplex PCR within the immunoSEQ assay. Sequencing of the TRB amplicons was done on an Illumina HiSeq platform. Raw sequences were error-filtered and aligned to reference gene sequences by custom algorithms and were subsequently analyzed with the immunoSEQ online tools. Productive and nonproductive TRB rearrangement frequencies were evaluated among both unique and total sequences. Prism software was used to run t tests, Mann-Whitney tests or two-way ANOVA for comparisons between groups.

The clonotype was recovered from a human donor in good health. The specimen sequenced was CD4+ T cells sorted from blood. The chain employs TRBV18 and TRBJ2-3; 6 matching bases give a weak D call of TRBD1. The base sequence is TGTGCCAGCTCACCTGGACAGTGGAGGACAGATACGCAGTATTTT. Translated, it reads CASSPGQWRTDTQYF. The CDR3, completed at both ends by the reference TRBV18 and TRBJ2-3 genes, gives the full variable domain NAGVMQNPRHLVRRRGQEARLRCSPMKGHSHVYWYRQLPEEGLKFMVYLQKENIIDESGMPKERFSAEFPKEGPSILRIQQVVRGDSAAYFCASSPGQWRTDTQYFGPGTRLTVL.